The rows below give T cell receptor beta chains drawn from one sample of a study of shared clonotypes between healthy human individuals. TCRdb keeps only in-frame clones here, not all; method: immunoSEQ multiplex PCR. The table records about 2.3 million clones, just under 95% of them present only once. Sequencing was performed on naive CD4+ T cells from PBMCs. All receptors come from a man aged 18 to 29 in good health. Some clones in this sample may be carry-over from other donors' samples. Each CDR3 is given with its conserved first and last residue. D genes are given only for firm matches. Rows may omit the clone size; those that give it use once, few, many or a size class.

V | size | D | CDR3
TRBV11-3 | NA | NA | CASSLGGATGEQFF
TRBV28 | NA | NA | CASSLTPPGVDYGYTF
TRBV11-2 | NA | NA | CASSLAQGSGNTIYF
TRBV7-3 | once | NA | CASSLYASNTGELFF
TRBV20-1 | NA | NA | CSVGANTEAFF
TRBV25-1 | NA | NA | CARGGGLETYGYTF
TRBV6-6 | NA | NA | CASRSSGQPQHF
TRBV10-1 | once | TRBD2 | CASPTLGPGGSTSEQYF
TRBV9 | NA | NA | CASSVVGTGELFF
TRBV10-3 | once | NA | CATRQAGVNTEAFF
TRBV6-6 | NA | NA | CASSTGRTQPKNIQYF
TRBV28 | NA | TRBD2 | CASRVSGRAIGEQFF
TRBV5-4 | NA | TRBD2 | CASSTTLATDTQYF
TRBV28 | NA | NA | CASSPPASTYNEQFF
TRBV25-1 | NA | NA | CASSADYYNEQFF
TRBV28 | NA | TRBD1 | CASSSTRTGGAYNEQFF
TRBV5-4 | NA | TRBD1 | CASSPTGGRQETQYF
TRBV5-4 | NA | NA | CASSKGTAISYNEQFF
TRBV6-6 | NA | NA | CASSAGVDSNQPQHF
TRBV11-2 | NA | NA | CASSLVGSDYGYTF
TRBV11-2 | once | TRBD2 | CASSLVFGGRAVDEQFF
TRBV2 | NA | NA | CASRATGSSTGELFF
TRBV5-1 | NA | NA | CASSLAQGTLAAWYF
TRBV28 | NA | TRBD1 | CASSVTGAGNQPQHF
TRBV9 | NA | TRBD2 | CASSVNSGSRETQYF
TRBV6-1 | NA | NA | CASSEGTVEYTF
TRBV20-1 | NA | NA | CSAGWGNEQFF
TRBV9 | NA | TRBD2 | CASSPGLAQIGGETQYF
TRBV19 | NA | NA | CASSIPRGGNTEAFF
TRBV5-1 | NA | TRBD1 | CASSLESGGADTGELFF
TRBV7-9 | NA | TRBD2 | CASRPGLAVVSKDTQYF
TRBV7-2 | NA | NA | CASSPNIGGAGSYEQYF
TRBV10-2 | NA | NA | CASSGRQGNEQYF
TRBV25-1 | NA | TRBD1 | CASSQGADYSPLHF
TRBV5-1 | NA | NA | CASSLGGVNNSPLHF